This T cell receptor beta chain was identified in a study of blood T cell repertoires in COVID-19. Study-wide context: Acute-phase and convalescent COVID-19 samples originated in the United States, Italy and Spain. T cells, B-cell-depleted T cells, or PBMCs supplied cDNA or gDNA.

In the original processing: Nucleated cell number was recorded as an estimate derived from reference gene primer amplification. Here immunoSEQ multiplex PCR was the method, and the copy in TCRdb shows in-frame clones only, minus some. V and J calls and clone size are copied from that table; D and trimming were computed from the DNA. The data hold around 190,000 clones, with about nine tenths observed a single time. This CDR3 has 15 amino acids. V lost 2 bases to trimming and J lost 7 bases; unmatched junction nucleotides: 5. The V gene's germline CDR1 is ENHRY and CDR2 SYGVKD. The rearrangement links TRBV10-3 to TRBJ2-6, with 7 bases fitting TRBD1. This clonotype was sampled from an older man with active or convalescent COVID-19. The source material was peripheral blood. The CDR3, as DNA: TGTGCCATCAGTGAGCCAAACAGGGGAGCCAACGTCCTGACTTTC. This encodes CAISEPNRGANVLTF.